This passage covers 13 T cell receptor beta chains from one sample sequenced in a study of T-cell reconstitution after alpha-beta-depleted transplantation in children. Unique molecular identifiers were incorporated when the TCRbeta library was constructed. A single record per CDR3 protein comes from TCRdb applying MiXCR to the PCR reads. The repertoire holds approximately 980,000 distinct CDR3 sequences, under 30% seen once, with around 30% in the top ten. The source was PBMCs, mostly from graft donor cells, collected 360 days after TCRalphabeta/CD19-depleted stem cell transplant. The receptor set was obtained from a boy less than two years old who had a stem cell transplant for SCID, so the T cells may come from the graft donor.

This clonotype occurred a few times. The V and J genes are TRBV12-3 or TRBV12-4 and TRBJ2-3; D may correspond to TRBD1 or TRBD2 (5 bases each). V was trimmed by 5 bases and J by 2 bases, leaving 14 bases between them. CDR3 size: 15 residues. The CDR3 bases are TGTGCCAGCAGTGGACCGGGACCCTTCACAGATACGCAGTATTTT. It translates to CASSGPGPFTDTQYF.

This clonotype has only a few counts. The gene calls are TRBV5-1 and TRBJ2-3, with D possibly TRBD2 on 7 matching bases. The germline V and J ends were trimmed by 0 bases and 4 bases, with 12 bases remaining between them. CDR1 is SGHRS, CDR2 YFSETQ, per germline. The CDR3 spans 15 residues. The chain's CDR3 is CASSLVTGRADTQYF. Written as DNA, the CDR3 is TGCGCCAGCAGCTTGGTTACAGGGAGGGCAGATACGCAGTATTTT.

This clonotype was detected a few times. This sequence joins TRBV6-5 and TRBJ2-7; 8 bases align to TRBD1. This CDR3 is 15 amino acids long. CDR1 and CDR2 (germline): MNHEY, SVGAGI. With 7 bases clipped from V and 6 bases from J, the junction kept 14 bases outside the gene matches. CDR3: CASTNTNRGAAEQYF. The CDR3 DNA reads as TGTGCCAGCACCAACACAAACAGGGGGGCCGCCGAGCAGTACTTC.

This chain links TRBV27 with TRBJ2-2, with D hard to call. This CDR3 comprises 16 residues. In germline, CDR1 is MNHEY, CDR2 SMNVEV (reference sequence). Trimming took off 8 bases at V and 6 bases at J, with 22 bases between the two ends. This chain's CDR3 is CASRFQGVRLSGELFF. CDR3 nucleotides: TGTGCCAGCCGCTTCCAAGGAGTTCGTCTCTCCGGGGAGCTGTTTTTT.

The CDR3 DNA reads as TGTGCCAGCAGTTTATCGAACAGGTTTGAGCAGTTCTTC. Protein sequence: CASSLSNRFEQFF. This rearrangement joins TRBV27 to TRBJ2-1; a possible D gene is TRBD1 (5 bases). The CDR3 is made up of 13 amino acids. Trimming stripped 0 bases from V and 9 bases from J, with 9 bases between. The germline V gene encodes CDR1 MNHEY and CDR2 SMNVEV (reference sequence).

The chain's CDR3 is CASSGAPYRSYEQYF. The DNA for the CDR3 is TGTGCCAGCAGTGGGGCTCCTTATCGCTCCTACGAGCAGTACTTC. V is TRBV2 and J is TRBJ2-7; the D is unclear. Germline CDR1 reads SNHLY; CDR2 reads FYNNEI. V was pared by 4 bases and J by 0 bases, with 13 bases between. The CDR3 consists of 15 residues.

The chain combines TRBV4-3 with TRBJ1-4, with D possibly matching TRBD1 (6 bases). Looked up from germline, CDR1 is LGHNA and CDR2 is YSLEER. This CDR3 has 15 residues. The V end was cut by 4 bases, the J end by 3 bases, with 12 bases between. The CDR3 coding sequence is TGCGCCAGCAGCCCTCGGGGACAAGCTAATGAAAAACTGTTTTTT. Protein product: CASSPRGQANEKLFF.

This clonotype was seen only a few times. The CDR3 protein is CASSLVVENTGELFF. The CDR3 bases are TGTGCCAGCAGCTTAGTGGTCGAGAACACCGGGGAGCTGTTTTTT. The rearrangement joins TRBV7-6 to TRBJ2-2; D ambiguous. Trimming took off 1 base at V and 1 base at J, with 7 bases between the two ends. The CDR3 runs 15 residues. The V gene's germline CDR1 is SGHVS and CDR2 FNYEAQ.

The chain combines TRBV12-3 or TRBV12-4 with TRBJ1-1; D remains unclear. CDR3 length: 16 amino acids. V dropped 3 bases and J dropped 1 base, with 15 bases sitting between them. This CDR3 is CASSFRKAIENTEAFF. Here the CDR3 DNA reads TGTGCCAGCAGTTTTCGGAAGGCGATAGAGAACACTGAAGCTTTCTTT.

Points on this clonotype: One end of the junction fails to match germline, which may point to a read error. This rearrangement joins TRBV4-1 to TRBJ2-7, with D unclear. From germline, CDR1 is MGHRA and CDR2 YSYEKL. The CDR3 has 13 amino acids. CDR3 in DNA: TGCGCCAGCAGCCAAGTTGAAGGGTACGGGCAGTACTTC. Translating gives CASSQVEGYGQYF.

This chain joins TRBV5-1 and TRBJ1-1, with 7 nucleotides matching TRBD1. Germline assignment: CDR1 SGHRS and CDR2 YFSETQ. The V and J ends lost 2 bases and 8 bases, in that order; junction bases with no gene match: 12. This CDR3 region has 15 residues. CDR3: CASSFTTGSPSEAFF. As DNA, the CDR3 is TGCGCCAGCAGCTTTACGACAGGGTCCCCTTCAGAAGCTTTCTTT.

V and J are TRBV20-1 and TRBJ2-1; D perhaps matches TRBD2 (5 bases). The germline gives CDR1 DFQATT, CDR2 SNEGSKA (reference sequence). This CDR3 has 17 residues. V lost 0 bases to trimming and J lost 0 bases, with 15 bases between them. The CDR3: CSARDRTGSGSYNEQFF. In DNA, the CDR3 is TGCAGTGCTAGAGATAGGACGGGAAGTGGCTCCTACAATGAGCAGTTCTTC.

The chain couples TRBV10-3 to TRBJ1-2, with unresolved D. CDR1 is ENHRY and CDR2 is SYGVKD in the germline V gene. The CDR3 covers 16 residues. Trimming removed 2 bases at V and 2 bases at J, with 15 bases between. The CDR3 is CAISERLWQPNYGYTF. In DNA form, the CDR3 reads TGTGCCATCAGTGAGCGGTTGTGGCAGCCGAACTATGGCTACACCTTC.